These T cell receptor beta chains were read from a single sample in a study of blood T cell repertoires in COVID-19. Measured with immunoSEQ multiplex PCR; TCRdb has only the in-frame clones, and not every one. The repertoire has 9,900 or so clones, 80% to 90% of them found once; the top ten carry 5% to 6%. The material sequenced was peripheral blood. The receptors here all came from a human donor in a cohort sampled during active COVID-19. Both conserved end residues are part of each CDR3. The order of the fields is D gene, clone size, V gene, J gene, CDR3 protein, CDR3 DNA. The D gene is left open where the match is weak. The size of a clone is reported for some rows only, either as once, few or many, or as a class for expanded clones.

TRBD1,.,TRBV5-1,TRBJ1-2,CASSLASGGGPHGYTF,TGCGCCAGCAGCTTGGCCTCAGGGGGCGGTCCGCATGGCTACACCTTC
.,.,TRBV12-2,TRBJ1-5,CASQQGNSSNQPQHF,TGTGCAAGTCAACAGGGAAATAGCAGCAATCAGCCCCAGCATTTT
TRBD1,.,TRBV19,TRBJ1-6,CASTDRENSPLHF,TGTGCCAGTACCGACAGGGAAAATTCACCCCTCCACTTT
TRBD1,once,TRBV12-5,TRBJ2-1,CASGLVIGTGYHEQFF,TGTGCTAGTGGTTTGGTAATCGGGACAGGGTACCATGAGCAGTTCTTC
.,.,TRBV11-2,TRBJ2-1,CASSLADYINEQFF,TGTGCCAGCAGCTTAGCCGACTATATAAATGAGCAGTTCTTC
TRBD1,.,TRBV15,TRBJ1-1,CATSRESAGGMSTEAFF,TGTGCCACCAGCAGAGAATCGGCAGGGGGAATGAGCACTGAAGCTTTCTTT
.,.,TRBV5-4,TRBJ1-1,CASSLDGTEAFF,TGTGCCAGCAGCTTGGACGGCACTGAAGCTTTCTTT
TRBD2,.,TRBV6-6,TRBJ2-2,CASSSPSGGATGELFF,TGTGCCAGCAGTTCCCCTAGCGGGGGGGCCACCGGGGAGCTGTTTTTT
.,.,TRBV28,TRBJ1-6,CASSFRGVGHSPLHF,TGTGCCAGCAGTTTTCGGGGAGTAGGGCATTCACCCCTCCACTTT
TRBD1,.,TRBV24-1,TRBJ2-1,CATSDAGTGYPNEQFF,TGTGCCACCAGTGATGCCGGGACAGGGTATCCCAATGAGCAGTTCTTC
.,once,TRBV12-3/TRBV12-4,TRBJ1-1,CASSFGGNTEAFF,TGTGCCAGCAGTTTCGGGGGGAACACTGAAGCTTTCTTT
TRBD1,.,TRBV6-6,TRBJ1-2,CASSLQWTGVRGYTF,TGTGCCAGCAGTTTACAGTGGACAGGTGTGAGGGGCTACACCTTC